The next 4 T cell receptor beta chains were all read from a single sample in a study of T cell responses to AZD1222 COVID-19 vaccine. This table comes from immunoSEQ multiplex PCR, and its TCRdb copy is limited to in-frame clones, with some not included. The table shows about 120,000 clones, with 86% occurring only once. The source was peripheral blood, collected 28 days after the second AZD1222 dose. These receptors came from an adult who received the AZD1222 COVID-19 vaccine.

This chain links TRBV7-2 with TRBJ1-1, with D possibly TRBD1 on 5 matching bases. Trimming removed 5 bases from V and 0 bases from J, with 16 bases in between. CDR1 is SGHTA, CDR2 FQGNSA, per germline. The CDR3 runs 16 residues. CDR3 in DNA: TGTGCCAGCAGCCCGGGGGGAGGCACCTTGAACACTGAAGCTTTCTTT. The encoded protein is CASSPGGGTLNTEAFF.

The count of this clone is one. This chain uses TRBV24-1 with TRBJ2-3, with D maybe TRBD2 (6 bases). The germline V and J ends were trimmed by 2 bases and 2 bases, with 13 bases remaining between them. Germline CDR1 and CDR2: KGHDR and SFDVKD. The CDR3 extends over 16 amino acids. Here the CDR3 DNA reads TGTGCCACCAGTGATTCATGGGGCGGGAACACAGATACGCAGTATTTT. The encoded protein is CATSDSWGGNTDTQYF.

The sample holds a few counts of this clone. V gene TRBV28 combines with J gene TRBJ2-7; a weak D match, TRBD1 (5 bases). This CDR3 has 15 residues. Trimming removed 6 bases from V and 6 bases from J, with 21 bases in between. The germline V gene has CDR1 MDHEN and CDR2 SYDVKM. CDR3 protein: CASRATHGAASEQYF. In nucleotides, the CDR3 is TGTGCCAGCAGAGCGACACATGGGGCGGCCAGCGAGCAGTACTTC.

Points on this clone: The junction departs from the called germline gene at one end, perhaps through a read error. The rearrangement uses TRBV6-5 and TRBJ2-7, with D possibly TRBD1 on 6 matching bases. CDR1 is MNHEY and CDR2 is SVGAGI in the germline V gene. The CDR3 length is 13 residues. CDR3 protein: CASRPQGSHEQYF. CDR3 in DNA: TGTGCCAGCAGACCACAGGGCTCCCACGAGCAGTACTTC.